The rows below give T cell receptor beta chains drawn from one sample of a study of blood T cells in healthy people across ages. TCRdb analysed the 5' RACE reads with MiXCR anew, one entry per CDR3 protein. This sample has some 900,000 distinct CDR3 sequences, with 29% found just once. Material: blood. These receptors originate from an elderly woman in good health. The CDR3 runs from the conserved cysteine through the conserved F or W. D genes are given only for firm matches.

j_gene,v_gene,d_gene,CDR3aa
TRBJ2-3,TRBV2,.,CASSVARSDTQYF
TRBJ2-5,TRBV6-1,TRBD1,CASSSTHGTGPQETQYF
TRBJ1-2,TRBV4-3,.,CASSQDAGAGYGYTF
TRBJ2-7,TRBV20-1,.,CSVTSREQYF
TRBJ2-1,TRBV3-1,TRBD2,CASSLFSGGVGGNEQFF
TRBJ2-3,TRBV7-2,TRBD2,CASSLASGGGPTDTQYF
TRBJ1-5,TRBV3-1,.,CASSHSGEGQPQHF
TRBJ2-3,TRBV20-1,TRBD2,CSARVRREGTDTQYF
TRBJ2-1,TRBV6-5,.,CASSYSRVWNEQFF
TRBJ1-6,TRBV12-3/TRBV12-4,TRBD1,CASSSTGIRSPLHF
TRBJ2-4,TRBV12-3/TRBV12-4,.,CASSDGPKNIQYF
TRBJ2-1,TRBV7-9,TRBD1,CASSFYRTGGGNEQFF
TRBJ2-1,TRBV6-6,TRBD1,CASSYSRAGGYEQFF
TRBJ2-1,TRBV20-1,TRBD2,CSARILAGTYNEQFF
TRBJ2-1,TRBV7-2,TRBD1,CASSLARTGGAGVFF
TRBJ2-1,TRBV6-2/TRBV6-3,.,CASSYLFSYNEQFF
TRBJ1-1,TRBV12-3/TRBV12-4,.,CASSQQGYTEAFF
TRBJ2-6,TRBV20-1,.,CSARGIGRSGANVLTF
TRBJ1-5,TRBV6-1,TRBD1,CASSKRPLGQGRNQPQHF
TRBJ2-1,TRBV7-2,.,CASSYLVRGLGYEQFF
TRBJ1-6,TRBV3-1,.,CASSQAGRYSPLHF
TRBJ1-2,TRBV2,.,CASSEGITGTRGYTF
TRBJ2-5,TRBV7-2,.,CASSSTLEGQETQYF